This TCR beta chain came from a study of Graves' ophthalmopathy and Graves' hyperthyroidism. Looking at the study overall: At initial diagnosis, peripheral blood was obtained, and this preceded any treatment.

Thyroid ultrasound, orbital computed tomography, TRAb, serum thyroxine and clinical symptoms formed the basis of diagnosis. From fresh peripheral blood, around 9.3 ml in volume, the PBMCs were obtained. The study amplified TCR beta CDR3 regions using RNA transcripts. Scientists carried out first-round RT-PCR using HTBI primers and then a second-round multiplex PCR. TCRdb fed the multiplex PCR reads into MiXCR, producing one record per CDR3 protein. Of roughly 500,000 distinct CDR3 sequences listed, around 15% were seen once; the top ten hold over 8%. V was shortened by 3 bases and J by 0 bases, with 11 bases between the two germline ends. The CDR3 has 16 amino acids. CDR1 LGHNA and CDR2 YNFKEQ come from the germline V gene.

Sequencing was carried out using blood. The receptor was derived from a woman aged 25 to 39 with Graves' ophthalmopathy. J is TRBJ2-2 and V is TRBV4-2; either TRBD1 or TRBD2 may fit D (6 bases each). The CDR3 DNA reads TGTGCCAGCAGCCACCCCGGGGGCGCGAACACCGGGGAGCTGTTTTTT. Its translation is CASSHPGGANTGELFF.